Sequencing of this T cell receptor beta chain was carried out in a study of blood T cell repertoires in COVID-19. Study-level background: PBMCs, B-cell-depleted T cells, or T cells provided the cDNA or gDNA that made up the material.

TCRdb's copy holds only in-frame clones and misses some; the assay was immunoSEQ multiplex PCR. The table records roughly 80,000 clones, around nine tenths of them present only once. This CDR3 region has 16 residues. CDR1 is MGHRA, CDR2 YSYEKL, per germline. V was pared by 0 bases and J by 0 bases, with 4 bases of the junction left unmatched. The chain employs TRBV4-1 and TRBJ1-1; 7 bases are shared with TRBD1. This sequence was found in a man between 45 and 60 years old with active COVID-19. The sequencing input was peripheral blood. The CDR3 sequence is CASSQDKTGVNTEAFF. In DNA, the CDR3 is TGCGCCAGCAGCCAAGATAAAACAGGGGTGAACACTGAAGCTTTCTTT.